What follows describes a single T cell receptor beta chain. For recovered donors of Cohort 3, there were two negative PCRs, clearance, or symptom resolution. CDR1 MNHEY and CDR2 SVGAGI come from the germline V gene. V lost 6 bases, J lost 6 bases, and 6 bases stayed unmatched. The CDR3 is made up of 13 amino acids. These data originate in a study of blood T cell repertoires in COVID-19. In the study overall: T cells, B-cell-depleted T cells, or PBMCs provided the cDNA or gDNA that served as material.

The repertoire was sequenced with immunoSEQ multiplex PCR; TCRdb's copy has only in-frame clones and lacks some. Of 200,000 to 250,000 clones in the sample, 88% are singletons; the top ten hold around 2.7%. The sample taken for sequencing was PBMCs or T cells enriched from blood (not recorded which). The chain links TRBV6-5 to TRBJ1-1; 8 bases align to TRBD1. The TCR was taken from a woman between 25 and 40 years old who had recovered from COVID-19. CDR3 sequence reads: CASRRTGLAEAFF. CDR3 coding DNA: TGTGCCAGCAGGCGGACAGGGCTCGCTGAAGCTTTCTTT.